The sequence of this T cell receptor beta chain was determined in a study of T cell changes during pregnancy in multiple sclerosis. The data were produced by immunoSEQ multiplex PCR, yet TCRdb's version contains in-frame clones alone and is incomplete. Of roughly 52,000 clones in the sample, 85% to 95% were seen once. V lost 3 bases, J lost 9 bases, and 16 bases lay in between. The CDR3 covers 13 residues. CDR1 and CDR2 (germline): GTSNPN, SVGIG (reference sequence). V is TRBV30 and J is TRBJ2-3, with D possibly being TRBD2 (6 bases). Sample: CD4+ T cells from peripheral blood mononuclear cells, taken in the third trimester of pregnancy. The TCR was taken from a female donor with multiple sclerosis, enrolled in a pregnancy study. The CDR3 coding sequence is TGTGCCTGGAGGCCCCCGGGACTCGGAACGCAGTATTTT. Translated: CAWRPPGLGTQYF.